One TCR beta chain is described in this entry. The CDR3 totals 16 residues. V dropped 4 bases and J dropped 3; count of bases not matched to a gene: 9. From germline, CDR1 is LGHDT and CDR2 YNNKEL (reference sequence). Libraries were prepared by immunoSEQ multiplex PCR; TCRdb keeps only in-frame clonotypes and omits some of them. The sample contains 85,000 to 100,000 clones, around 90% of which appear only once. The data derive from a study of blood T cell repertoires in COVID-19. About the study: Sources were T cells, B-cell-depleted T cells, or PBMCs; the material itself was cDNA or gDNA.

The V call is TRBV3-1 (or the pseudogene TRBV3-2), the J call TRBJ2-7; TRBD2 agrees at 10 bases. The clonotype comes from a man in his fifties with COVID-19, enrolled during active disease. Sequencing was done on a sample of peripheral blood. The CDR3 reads CASSLGLAGAGYEQYF. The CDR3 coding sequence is TGTGCCAGCAGCCTGGGGCTAGCGGGGGCGGGCTACGAGCAGTACTTC.